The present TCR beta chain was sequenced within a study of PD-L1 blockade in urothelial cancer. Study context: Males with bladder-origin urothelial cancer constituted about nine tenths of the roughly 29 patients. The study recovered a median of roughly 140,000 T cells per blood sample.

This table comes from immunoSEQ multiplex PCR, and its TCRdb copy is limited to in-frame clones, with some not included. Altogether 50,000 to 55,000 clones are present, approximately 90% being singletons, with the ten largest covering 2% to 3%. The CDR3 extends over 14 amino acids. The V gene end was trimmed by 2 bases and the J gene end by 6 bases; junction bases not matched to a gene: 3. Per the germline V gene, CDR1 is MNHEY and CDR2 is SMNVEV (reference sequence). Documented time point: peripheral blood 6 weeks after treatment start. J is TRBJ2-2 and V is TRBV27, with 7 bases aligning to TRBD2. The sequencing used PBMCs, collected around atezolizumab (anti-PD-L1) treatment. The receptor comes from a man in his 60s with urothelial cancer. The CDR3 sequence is CASSLSAGAGELFF. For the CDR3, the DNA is TGTGCCAGCAGTTTAAGTGCGGGGGCCGGGGAGCTGTTTTTT.